This T cell receptor beta chain was observed in a study of blood T cell repertoires in COVID-19. As processed by the authors: Amplification of reference gene primers was used by the study to estimate nucleated cell counts. Using immunoSEQ multiplex PCR, the repertoire was profiled, and TCRdb retains in-frame clones only, with some absent. The V and J calls and clone size were taken over from that table, and D and trimming were inferred from the DNA. The sample has nearly 350,000 clones; 83% are singletons. This CDR3 is built from 11 residues. With 7 bases removed from V and 1 base from J, the gap between germline ends came to 7 bases. Germline CDR1 is GTSNPN and CDR2 is SVGIG (reference sequence).

The sequencing sample was made of peripheral blood. The J gene is TRBJ2-5, the V gene TRBV30, with D possibly TRBD1 on 5 matching bases. The source is a man aged 25-40 years with active or convalescent COVID-19. The CDR3 sequence: CAFRVQETQYF. The CDR3 DNA is TGTGCCTTCAGGGTCCAAGAGACCCAGTACTTC.